The 27 T cell receptor beta chains given below trace back to one sample, sequenced in a study of vaccination effects on CD4 cells after COVID-19. The table came from immunoSEQ multiplex PCR; TCRdb's copy has only in-frame clones and leaves some out. Of over 45,000 clones listed, 50% to 70% are singletons. Culture proceeded for nine to eleven days, and CD4+ T cells were then isolated. No antigen is known for these receptors. Sequencing was performed on CD4+ T cells from PBMCs cultured without peptide, taken before COVID-19 vaccination. All receptors derive from a human donor who received a COVID-19 vaccine.

The genes are TRBV7-9 and TRBJ1-5; a weak D match, TRBD1 (5 bases). CDR1 and CDR2 from the germline V gene are SEHNR and FQNEAQ (reference sequence). This CDR3 is built from 15 residues. Deletions cut 1 base from V and 4 bases from J, with 11 bases between. CDR3 nucleotide sequence: TGTGCCAGCAGCTTAGACGGGGCGGCTAATCAGCCCCAGCATTTT. The encoded protein is CASSLDGAANQPQHF.

By sample share, this clone is medium-sized (0.01 to 0.1%). This chain connects TRBV3-1 (or the pseudogene TRBV3-2) to TRBJ2-7; D not certain. V was trimmed by 2 bases and J by 7 bases, leaving 9 bases between them. The CDR3 runs 12 residues. Germline V CDR1 and CDR2: LGHDT, YNNKEL (reference sequence). The CDR3 spells CASSQLGWEQYF. CDR3 DNA: TGTGCCAGCAGCCAACTCGGTTGGGAGCAGTACTTC.

This clone occurred a few times. V usage is TRBV6-5 and J usage is TRBJ1-2; the match to TRBD1 covers 7 bases. The CDR3 length is 15 residues. Per germline, CDR1 MNHEY and CDR2 SVGAGI. The junction had 8 bases not matched to a gene; V was cut back by 6 bases and J by 1 base. Here the CDR3 reads CASRLPGTVNYGYTF. The DNA of the CDR3 is TGTGCCAGCAGGTTACCCGGGACAGTTAACTATGGCTACACCTTC.

The rearrangement joins TRBV5-1 to TRBJ2-7; 8 nucleotides align to TRBD1. This CDR3 is 15 amino acids long. Germline values: CDR1 SGHRS, CDR2 YFSETQ. V gave up 0 bases and J gave up 7 bases; unmatched junction bases: 9. CDR3 sequence: CASSLGGQESREQYF. CDR3 DNA: TGCGCCAGCAGCTTGGGGGGACAGGAATCGCGGGAGCAGTACTTC. Together with reference TRBV5-1 and TRBJ2-7, the CDR3 gives the full variable domain: KAGVTQTPRYLIKTRGQQVTLSCSPISGHRSVSWYQQTPGQGLQFLFEYFSETQRNKGNFPGRFSGRQFSNSRSEMNVSTLELGDSALYLCASSLGGQESREQYFGPGTRLTVT.

A few counts support this clone. The rearrangement links TRBV5-4 to TRBJ1-1; D is uncertain. The germline gives CDR1 SGHNT, CDR2 YYREEE (reference sequence). This CDR3 contains 14 residues. Trimming removed 2 bases at V and 1 base at J, with 9 bases between. CDR3 coding DNA: TGTGCCAGCAGCTTCGAAGGGCGGAACACTGAAGCTTTCTTT. This codes for CASSFEGRNTEAFF.

This chain joins TRBV5-4 and TRBJ1-2; 10 bases agree with TRBD1. After removal of 6 bases from V and 4 bases from J, the junction contained 9 bases not matched to a gene. Germline CDR1 reads SGHNT; CDR2 reads YYREEE (reference sequence). The CDR3 has 15 amino acids. The CDR3 DNA reads TGTGCCAGCAACGTGGGACAGGGGAGTTTCTATGGCTACACCTTC. As protein: CASNVGQGSFYGYTF.

The gene calls are TRBV18 and TRBJ2-5; TRBD2 matches at 8 bases. CDR1 is KGHSH and CDR2 is LQKENI in the germline V gene. The CDR3 consists of 15 residues. The J segment lost 1 base and the V segment lost 0 bases, leaving 1 base of the junction unmatched. The CDR3 nucleotides are TGTGCCAGCTCACCACCTGGACTAGCCCAAGAGACCCAGTACTTC. This codes for CASSPPGLAQETQYF.

The CDR3 loop reads CASSYAGLNTEAFF. In DNA form, the CDR3 reads TGTGCCAGCAGTTATGCGGGCTTGAACACTGAAGCTTTCTTT. The chain is built from TRBV28 and TRBJ1-1; D unresolved. This CDR3 is built from 14 residues. The germline gives CDR1 MDHEN, CDR2 SYDVKM. The germline V and J ends were trimmed by 4 bases and 0 bases, with 9 bases remaining between them.

The DNA of the CDR3 is TGTGCCAGCATGGGGGAGTATGGCTACACCTTC. This sequence encodes CASMGEYGYTF. This chain links TRBV6-5 with TRBJ1-2; D possibly corresponds to TRBD1 (5 bases). This CDR3 region has 11 residues. Germline CDR1 MNHEY, CDR2 SVGAGI. V was shortened by 7 bases and J by 5 bases, with 8 bases between the two germline ends.

This rearrangement joins TRBV6-5 to TRBJ1-5, with TRBD1 identical over 7 bases. The CDR3 totals 12 residues. The germline gives CDR1 MNHEY, CDR2 SVGAGI. V dropped 6 bases and J dropped 5; count of bases not matched to a gene: 1. This CDR3 is CASRQGDQPQHF. The CDR3 nucleotides read TGTGCCAGCAGGCAGGGGGATCAGCCCCAGCATTTT.

The rearrangement links TRBV29-1 to TRBJ1-1; 10 bases are a match to TRBD1. Germline assignment: CDR1 SQVTM and CDR2 ANQGSEA. The V gene end was trimmed by 6 bases and the J gene end by 4 bases; junction bases not matched to a gene: 11. The CDR3 runs to 15 residues. The CDR3 is CSVDGQGGIGTEAFF. The CDR3 DNA reads TGCAGCGTCGACGGACAGGGGGGGATCGGCACTGAAGCTTTCTTT.

The gene calls are TRBV19 and TRBJ1-5; D perhaps matches TRBD1 (5 bases). CDR3 length: 15 residues. Trimming shortened V by 6 bases and J by 4 bases, and 16 bases separated the two germline ends. CDR1 is LNHDA and CDR2 is SQIVND in the germline V gene (reference sequence). CDR3 protein: CASSSRAGDNQPQHF. The CDR3 region has the DNA TGTGCCAGTAGCTCCAGGGCGGGGGATAATCAGCCCCAGCATTTT.

This clone is categorized as medium-sized. V and J are TRBV2 and TRBJ1-6; a weak D match, TRBD1 (6 bases). CDR1 is SNHLY, CDR2 FYNNEI, per germline. This CDR3 contains 14 residues. Trimming left V 6 bases short and J 7 bases short, with 13 bases between. The CDR3 protein is CASSLGGGNSPLHF. The CDR3 DNA follows: TGTGCCAGCAGCCTGGGAGGGGGGAATTCACCCCTCCACTTT.

The gene calls are TRBV19 and TRBJ1-1, with D uncertain. V dropped 0 bases and J dropped 9 bases, with 8 bases sitting between them. Germline CDR1 reads LNHDA; CDR2 reads SQIVND (reference sequence). The CDR3 extends over 12 amino acids. The DNA for the CDR3 is TGTGCCAGTAGTATAGAAGGCAGACAAGCTTTCTTT. It codes for CASSIEGRQAFF.

The CDR3 here is CASSMGTGGYGYTF. In DNA, the CDR3 is TGTGCCAGTAGTATGGGGACAGGGGGCTATGGCTACACCTTC. This chain uses TRBV19 with TRBJ1-2, with 11 nucleotides matching TRBD1. Looked up from germline, CDR1 is LNHDA and CDR2 is SQIVND (reference sequence). With V trimmed by 3 bases and J by 4 bases, 1 base remained unmatched. The CDR3 covers 14 residues.

This clone was counted between two and nine times. This chain links TRBV18 with TRBJ2-1, with TRBD1 matching 8 bases. CDR1 KGHSH and CDR2 LQKENI come from the germline V gene. This CDR3 contains 16 residues. V shed 3 bases, J shed 4 bases, and the junction held 8 bases outside the gene matches. DNA for the CDR3: TGTGCCAGCTCACCCCGGACAGGGAGGATGTACAATGAGCAGTTCTTC. Amino acids: CASSPRTGRMYNEQFF.

This clone was detected a few times. The gene calls are TRBV5-1 and TRBJ1-2; 10 positions match TRBD1. CDR3 length: 16 amino acids. The V segment lost 0 bases and the J segment 5 bases; nucleotides outside the gene matches: 7. CDR1 is SGHRS, CDR2 YFSETQ, per germline. CDR3 DNA: TGCGCCAGCAGCTTGGCCGGGACAGGGGAACGTTATGGCTACACCTTC. The encoded protein is CASSLAGTGERYGYTF.

The gene calls are TRBV4-1 and TRBJ1-4; D not resolved. CDR1 is MGHRA, CDR2 YSYEKL, per germline. V lost 3 bases and J 7 bases, leaving 18 bases between the germline ends. The CDR3 loop spans 16 amino acids. CDR3 DNA sequence: TGCGCCAGCAGCCAGGCTTCGGGCCACCGGGGTGAAAAACTGTTTTTT. It yields the protein CASSQASGHRGEKLFF.

The genes are TRBV19 and TRBJ2-2; 10 bases map to TRBD2. Trimming at V came to 7 bases and at J to 1 base, leaving 3 bases not matched to a gene. The CDR3 is 15 residues long. Germline V gene lookup returns CDR1 LNHDA and CDR2 SQIVND (reference sequence). CDR3 in DNA: TGTGCCAGTATTTCTAGCGGGGGGAACACCGGGGAGCTGTTTTTT. It yields the protein CASISSGGNTGELFF.

The V call is TRBV29-1, the J call TRBJ1-1; 10 bases are shared with TRBD1. This CDR3 contains 13 residues. Losses at the gene ends were 2 bases for V and 5 bases for J; bases not matched to a gene: 2. Germline V lookup: CDR1 SQVTM, CDR2 ANQGSEA. The CDR3 sequence is CSVERQGATEAFF. In DNA, the CDR3 is TGCAGCGTTGAAAGACAGGGGGCGACTGAAGCTTTCTTT.

The rearrangement links TRBV5-1 to TRBJ2-3; 8 bases agree with TRBD1. With V trimmed by 4 bases and J by 0 bases, 4 bases remained unmatched. Germline V gene data show CDR1 as SGHRS and CDR2 as YFSETQ. The CDR3 runs 15 residues. The CDR3 spells CASSPDRASTDTQYF. The CDR3 DNA reads TGCGCCAGCAGCCCGGACAGGGCTAGCACAGATACGCAGTATTTT.

J is TRBJ2-5 and V is TRBV28; D gene ambiguous. Germline V gene data show CDR1 as MDHEN and CDR2 as SYDVKM. The CDR3 is 12 residues long. Trimming removed 6 bases from V and 4 bases from J, with 9 bases in between. The DNA for the CDR3 is TGTGCCAGCAGCGGAGTTGTAGAGACCCAGTACTTC. This sequence encodes CASSGVVETQYF.

J is TRBJ2-7 and V is TRBV7-2; unclear D gene. Germline V gene data show CDR1 as SGHTA and CDR2 as FQGNSA. This CDR3 contains 15 residues. Trimming removed 3 bases at V and 6 bases at J, with 18 bases between. The CDR3 protein is CASSFVGLDVSEQYF. The CDR3 nucleotides read TGTGCCAGCAGCTTCGTTGGTCTGGACGTGTCCGAGCAGTACTTC.

Concerning this clone: The germline gene is not matched at one end of the junction; a read error may be the cause. The rearrangement joins TRBV5-4 to TRBJ1-3; D is uncertain. Germline CDR1 is SGHNT and CDR2 is YYREEE (reference sequence). The CDR3 has 12 residues. The CDR3 nucleotides are TGTGCCAGCAGCTCCCCTGGAAGGGCTATAGATTTT. It encodes CASSSPGRAIDF.

The chain recombines TRBV15 with TRBJ1-3, with D hard to call. V was shortened by 8 bases and J by 4 bases, with 12 bases between the two germline ends. The CDR3 contains 13 residues. Germline assignment: CDR1 LNHNV and CDR2 YYDKDF (reference sequence). CDR3 in amino acids: CATEGLAGNTIYF. The CDR3 DNA reads TGTGCCACCGAGGGTCTCGCAGGAAACACCATATATTTT.

The V gene is TRBV7-9, the J gene TRBJ1-1; D might be TRBD1 (6 bases). Per the germline V gene, CDR1 is SEHNR and CDR2 is FQNEAQ (reference sequence). CDR3 length: 17 residues. Trimming stripped 4 bases from V and 0 bases from J, with 18 bases between. The CDR3: CASSYARGAEVNTEAFF. The DNA for the CDR3 is TGTGCCAGCAGCTACGCCCGGGGGGCGGAGGTGAACACTGAAGCTTTCTTT.

The chain links TRBV7-2 to TRBJ2-3, with D unclear. Trimming took off 5 bases at V and 3 bases at J, with 9 bases between the two ends. The CDR3 runs to 13 residues. Germline values: CDR1 SGHTA, CDR2 FQGNSA. CDR3 sequence (DNA): TGTGCCAGCAGCCTCAGCAGGACAGATACGCAGTATTTT. This translates into CASSLSRTDTQYF.